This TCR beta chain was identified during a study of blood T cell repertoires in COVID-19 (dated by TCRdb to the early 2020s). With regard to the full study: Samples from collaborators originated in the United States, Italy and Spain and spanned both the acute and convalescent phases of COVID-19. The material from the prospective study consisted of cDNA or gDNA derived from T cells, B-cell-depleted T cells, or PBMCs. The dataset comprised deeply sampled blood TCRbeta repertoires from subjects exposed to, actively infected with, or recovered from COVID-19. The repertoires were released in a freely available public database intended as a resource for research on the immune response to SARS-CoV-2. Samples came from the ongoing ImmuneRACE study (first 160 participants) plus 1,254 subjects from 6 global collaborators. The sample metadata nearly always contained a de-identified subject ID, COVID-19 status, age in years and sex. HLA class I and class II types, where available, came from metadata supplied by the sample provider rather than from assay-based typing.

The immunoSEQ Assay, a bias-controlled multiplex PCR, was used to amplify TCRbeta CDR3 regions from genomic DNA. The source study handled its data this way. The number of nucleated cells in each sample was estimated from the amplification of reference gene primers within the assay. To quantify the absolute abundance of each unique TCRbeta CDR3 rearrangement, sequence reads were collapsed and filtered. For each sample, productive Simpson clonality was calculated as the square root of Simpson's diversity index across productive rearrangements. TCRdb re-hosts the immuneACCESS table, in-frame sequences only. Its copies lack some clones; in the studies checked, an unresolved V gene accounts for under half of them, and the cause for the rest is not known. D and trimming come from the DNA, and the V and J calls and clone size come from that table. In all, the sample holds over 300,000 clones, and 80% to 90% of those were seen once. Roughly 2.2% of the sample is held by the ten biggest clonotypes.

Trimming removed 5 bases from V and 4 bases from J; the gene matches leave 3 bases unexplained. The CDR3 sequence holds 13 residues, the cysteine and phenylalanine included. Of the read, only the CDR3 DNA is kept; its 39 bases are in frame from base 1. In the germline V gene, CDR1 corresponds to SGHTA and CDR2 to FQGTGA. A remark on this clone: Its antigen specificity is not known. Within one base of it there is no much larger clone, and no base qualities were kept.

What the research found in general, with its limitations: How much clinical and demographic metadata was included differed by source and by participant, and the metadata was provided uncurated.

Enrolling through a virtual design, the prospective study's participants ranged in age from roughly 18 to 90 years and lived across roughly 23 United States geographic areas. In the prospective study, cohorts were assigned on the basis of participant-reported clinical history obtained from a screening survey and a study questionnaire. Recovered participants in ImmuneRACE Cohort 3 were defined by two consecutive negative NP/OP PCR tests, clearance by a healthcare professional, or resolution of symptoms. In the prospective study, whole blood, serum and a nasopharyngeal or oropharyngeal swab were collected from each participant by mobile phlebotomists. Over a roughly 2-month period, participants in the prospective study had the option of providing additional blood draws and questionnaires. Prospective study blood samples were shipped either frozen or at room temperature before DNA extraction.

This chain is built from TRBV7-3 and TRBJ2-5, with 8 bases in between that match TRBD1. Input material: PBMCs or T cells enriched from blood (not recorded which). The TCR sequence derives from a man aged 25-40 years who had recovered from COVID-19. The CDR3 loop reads CASSRDRGETQYF. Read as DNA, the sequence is TGTGCCAGCAGCCGCGACAGGGGAGAGACCCAGTACTTC.